One sample yielded the 23 T cell receptor beta chains listed below, sequenced in a study of T-cell memory formation after mild COVID-19. TCRdb ran MiXCR on the 5' RACE reads and lists one entry per CDR3 protein. The table includes about 350,000 distinct CDR3 sequences, roughly 13% detected once. Material: PBMCs or a T cell subset sorted from them (not recorded which). Source of these receptors: a man between 18 and 35 years old who had mild COVID-19 (a few samples of this study predate the infection). Cell type and time point are not known.

This clonotype was detected a few times. V gene TRBV6-2 or TRBV6-3 combines with J gene TRBJ2-7; D is unclear. This CDR3 is built from 13 residues. Germline V gene sequence: CDR1 MNHEY, CDR2 SVGEGT. V was clipped by 2 bases and J by 4 bases, with 9 bases between them. Here the CDR3 reads CASSYVGRYEQYV. The CDR3 nucleotides are TGTGCCAGCAGTTACGTCGGGCGATACGAGCAGTACGTC.

Only a few counts were recorded for this clonotype. The rearrangement links TRBV6-5 to TRBJ2-5, with D possibly being TRBD1 or TRBD2 (5 bases each). CDR1 is MNHEY and CDR2 is SVGAGI in the germline V gene. Between the trimmed V and J ends, which lost 0 bases and 1 base, there was a span of 12 bases. This CDR3 comprises 16 residues. In DNA, the CDR3 is TGTGCCAGCAGTTACTCTCACGGGACGGTCCAAGAGACCCAGTACTTC. It yields the protein CASSYSHGTVQETQYF.

J is TRBJ1-5 and V is TRBV5-1; TRBD1 agrees at 9 bases. With 1 base clipped from V and 4 bases from J, the junction kept 3 bases outside the gene matches. The CDR3 extends over 15 amino acids. In germline, CDR1 is SGHRS, CDR2 YFSETQ. The CDR3 region is CASSLTGGANQPQHF. The CDR3 bases are TGCGCCAGCAGCTTGACAGGGGGCGCGAATCAGCCCCAGCATTTT.

The sample holds many counts of this clonotype. This sequence joins TRBV24-1 and TRBJ1-2, with D perhaps matching TRBD1 (5 bases). The CDR3 covers 14 residues. In germline, CDR1 is KGHDR, CDR2 SFDVKD. V gave up 10 bases and J gave up 6 bases, with 20 bases separating them. This CDR3 is CATQTNGALDGYTF. The CDR3 coding sequence is TGTGCCACTCAGACCAACGGGGCCTTGGATGGCTACACCTTC.

This clonotype was observed a handful of times. J is TRBJ1-1 and V is TRBV6-5; the D gene is possibly TRBD1 (5 bases). Trimming left V 5 bases short and J 10 bases short, with 14 bases between. The CDR3 consists of 12 residues. Germline CDR1 is MNHEY and CDR2 is SVGAGI. The CDR3 is CASSQQGDGAFF. Written as DNA, the CDR3 is TGTGCCAGCAGTCAACAAGGGGACGGAGCTTTCTTT.

The rearrangement joins TRBV5-1 to TRBJ2-5, with D uncertain. This CDR3 has 14 amino acids. Germline V gene lookup returns CDR1 SGHRS and CDR2 YFSETQ. The V end lost 0 bases, the J end lost 3 bases, and 9 bases lay between the germline ends. The CDR3 protein is CASSLEVEEETQYF. The CDR3 DNA is TGCGCCAGCAGCTTGGAAGTGGAAGAAGAGACCCAGTACTTC. The full variable domain, completed using reference TRBV5-1 and TRBJ2-5, is KAGVTQTPRYLIKTRGQQVTLSCSPISGHRSVSWYQQTPGQGLQFLFEYFSETQRNKGNFPGRFSGRQFSNSRSEMNVSTLELGDSALYLCASSLEVEEETQYFGPGTRLLVL.

This clonotype was observed a handful of times. The V gene is TRBV10-3, the J gene TRBJ1-2; 8 bases align to TRBD1. Per the germline V gene, CDR1 is ENHRY and CDR2 is SYGVKD. This CDR3 has 14 residues. With V trimmed by 7 bases and J by 4 bases, 8 bases remained unmatched. This chain's CDR3 is CAITLDRAGYGYTF. CDR3 nucleotides: TGTGCCATCACTTTGGACAGGGCGGGCTATGGCTACACCTTC.

V is TRBV5-5 and J is TRBJ2-5, with D possibly matching TRBD1 (6 bases). Germline V gene lookup returns CDR1 SGHKS and CDR2 YYEKEE (reference sequence). V gave up 4 bases and J gave up 5 bases, with 15 bases separating them. The CDR3 is made up of 14 amino acids. The CDR3 region has the DNA TGTGCCAGCAGCCCGGAGACAGGTTGGGAGACCCAGTACTTC. Translated, it gives CASSPETGWETQYF.

The J gene is TRBJ2-5, the V gene TRBV5-1; 7 bases are a match to TRBD2. The CDR3 runs to 16 residues. J was trimmed by 5 bases and V by 4 bases; bases with no gene match: 14. The germline V gene has CDR1 SGHRS and CDR2 YFSETQ. The chain's CDR3 is CASSGGDMASSETQYF. The CDR3 nucleotides read TGCGCCAGCAGCGGGGGGGATATGGCTTCGAGCGAGACCCAGTACTTC. The full variable domain, in which reference TRBV5-1 and TRBJ2-5 provide the parts outside the CDR3, is KAGVTQTPRYLIKTRGQQVTLSCSPISGHRSVSWYQQTPGQGLQFLFEYFSETQRNKGNFPGRFSGRQFSNSRSEMNVSTLELGDSALYLCASSGGDMASSETQYFGPGTRLLVL.

The rearrangement uses TRBV12-3 or TRBV12-4 and TRBJ1-1; the D gene is possibly TRBD1 (5 bases). V lost 3 bases and J lost 0, with 11 bases in between. The CDR3 consists of 15 residues. CDR3 nucleotides: TGTGCCAGCAGTTTCAGGGAAACCATGAACACTGAAGCTTTCTTT. Its translation is CASSFRETMNTEAFF.

This clonotype has a count of ten or more. This chain uses TRBV4-2 with TRBJ2-1, with D unresolved. The germline CDR1 and CDR2 sequences are LGHNA and YNFKEQ. The ends were cut back, 1 base at V and 0 bases at J, with 7 bases in the middle. The CDR3 covers 15 residues. CDR3 region: CASSQGAFSYNEQFF. In DNA, the CDR3 is TGTGCCAGCAGCCAAGGGGCCTTCTCCTACAATGAGCAGTTCTTC.

This clonotype was seen ten or more times. The chain has TRBV11-2 and TRBJ2-3, with TRBD2 identical over 11 bases. Germline CDR1 is SGHAT and CDR2 is FQNNGV. The CDR3 is 19 residues long. J gave up 5 bases and V 2 bases, and 15 bases lay outside the gene matches. The CDR3 bases are TGTGCCAGCAGCTTAAATTACGACACTAGCGGGGGAAACCTAGATACGCAGTATTTT. Protein sequence: CASSLNYDTSGGNLDTQYF.

There are many counts of this clonotype. This chain links TRBV4-3 with TRBJ2-3, with unresolved D. CDR1 and CDR2 (germline): LGHNA, YSLEER. Trimming stripped 4 bases from V and 2 bases from J, with 13 bases between. The CDR3 is 15 amino acids. CDR3 in DNA: TGCGCCAGCAGCCCGTCTTGGGGAAACACAGATACGCAGTATTTT. Translation gives CASSPSWGNTDTQYF.

This clonotype was found a few times. This chain uses TRBV5-1 with TRBJ2-5; 9 bases are shared with TRBD2. The CDR3 consists of 16 residues. Trimming took 4 bases from V and 2 from J; bases not matched to a gene: 9. The V gene's germline CDR1 is SGHRS and CDR2 YFSETQ. CDR3 sequence: CASSVGNLAGQETQYF. DNA of the CDR3: TGCGCCAGCAGCGTAGGAAACCTAGCGGGGCAAGAGACCCAGTACTTC.

The J gene is TRBJ2-3, the V gene TRBV7-2, with a weak D call TRBD1 (6 bases). In germline, CDR1 is SGHTA, CDR2 FQGNSA. V was clipped by 4 bases and J by 6 bases, with 11 bases between them. CDR3 length: 13 amino acids. For the CDR3, the DNA is TGTGCCAGCAGCTCCTCTACAGGGGATACGCAGTATTTT. Its translation is CASSSSTGDTQYF.

This clonotype was seen at least ten times. The chain joins TRBV3-1 to TRBJ2-5; D is undetermined. Trimming shortened V by 1 base and J by 5 bases, and 2 bases separated the two germline ends. Germline CDR1 and CDR2: LGHDT and YNNKEL (reference sequence). The length of the CDR3 is 11 residues. This chain's CDR3 is CASSQVETQYF. CDR3 DNA: TGTGCCAGCAGCCAAGTCGAGACCCAGTACTTC.

The sample holds a few counts of this clonotype. The chain has TRBV27 and TRBJ1-2; TRBD1 agrees at 12 bases. The CDR3 is made up of 15 amino acids. Germline V gene data show CDR1 as MNHEY and CDR2 as SMNVEV (reference sequence). J lost 8 bases, V lost 4 bases, and 8 bases had no gene match. The CDR3 here is CASSSPGQGARGYTF. The CDR3 nucleotides read TGTGCCAGCAGTTCTCCGGGACAGGGGGCGAGGGGCTACACCTTC.

The chain employs TRBV6-5 and TRBJ1-1; TRBD1 matches at 7 bases. Trimming cost V 6 bases and J 8 bases; bases outside gene matches: 9. The germline V gene encodes CDR1 MNHEY and CDR2 SVGAGI. This CDR3 has 13 amino acids. The CDR3 DNA reads as TGTGCCAGCAGAAACGGACAGGAGATAGAAGCTTTCTTT. It specifies CASRNGQEIEAFF.

V and J are TRBV12-3 or TRBV12-4 and TRBJ1-1; D perhaps matches TRBD1 (6 bases). CDR3 length: 14 amino acids. Trimming shortened V by 5 bases and J by 1 base, and 11 bases separated the two germline ends. CDR3 amino acids: CASSVGHWNTEAFF. The DNA of the CDR3 is TGTGCCAGCAGTGTGGGACACTGGAACACTGAAGCTTTCTTT.

This sequence joins TRBV20-1 and TRBJ2-2; D might be TRBD1 (5 bases). CDR3 length: 14 amino acids. Trimming left V 2 bases short and J 4 bases short, with 11 bases between. Germline CDR1 reads DFQATT; CDR2 reads SNEGSKA (reference sequence). CDR3 sequence: CSARQGSSTGELFF. The CDR3 DNA reads TGCAGTGCTAGACAGGGATCTAGCACCGGGGAGCTGTTTTTT.

The V and J genes are TRBV5-1 and TRBJ1-1, with D possibly matching TRBD1 (5 bases). Germline V CDR1 and CDR2: SGHRS, YFSETQ. V was shortened by 7 bases and J by 0 bases, with 13 bases between the two germline ends. This CDR3 comprises 14 residues. The chain's CDR3 is CASSRRGMNTEAFF. The CDR3 coding sequence is TGCGCCAGCTCCCGACGGGGGATGAACACTGAAGCTTTCTTT.

This clonotype was picked up many times. This rearrangement joins TRBV4-1 to TRBJ2-3; D not resolved. Germline V lookup: CDR1 MGHRA, CDR2 YSYEKL. V was pared by 4 bases and J by 2 bases, with 10 bases between. The CDR3 length is 14 residues. CDR3 sequence: CASSPLRDTDTQYF. The DNA of the CDR3 is TGCGCCAGCAGCCCGCTCAGAGACACAGATACGCAGTATTTT.

This clonotype was picked up a small number of times. The V and J genes are TRBV11-2 and TRBJ1-2, with 7 bases matching TRBD1. The CDR3 has 15 residues. The V segment lost 3 bases and the J segment 8 bases; nucleotides outside the gene matches: 12. Germline lookup yields CDR1 SGHAT and CDR2 FQNNGV. The CDR3 coding sequence is TGTGCCAGCAGCTTGGTGGGGGGGACAGTAATGGGCTACACCTTC. Translated, it gives CASSLVGGTVMGYTF.